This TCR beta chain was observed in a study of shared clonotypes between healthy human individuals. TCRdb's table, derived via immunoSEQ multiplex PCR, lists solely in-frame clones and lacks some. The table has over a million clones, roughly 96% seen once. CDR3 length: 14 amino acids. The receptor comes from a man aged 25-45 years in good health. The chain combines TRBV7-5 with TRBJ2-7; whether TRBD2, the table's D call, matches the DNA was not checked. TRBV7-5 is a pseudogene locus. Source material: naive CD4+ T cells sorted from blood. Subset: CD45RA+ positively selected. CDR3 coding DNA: TGTGTCAGAAAAGAGCGGGAGGGCCCCTACGAGCAGTACTTC. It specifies CVRKEREGPYEQYF.